The rows below give T cell receptor beta chains drawn from one sample of a study of control samples from healthy donors and cancer patients. The method was immunoSEQ multiplex PCR; TCRdb's version includes in-frame clones alone and lacks a portion of them. Of some 30,000 clones listed, 70% to 90% were seen once; the top ten hold less than 5%. Material: formalin-fixed, paraffin-embedded tissue. Receptor source: a female donor with melanoma. Each CDR3 is given with its conserved first and last residue. Each record gives: CDR3 DNA, CDR3 protein, D gene, V gene, clone size, J gene. The D gene is left open where the match is weak. Expanded clones get a size class; other rows say once, few or many, or leave the size out.

TGCAGCGTTGAAGAGCAGGGAGTGAGCACAGATACGCAGTATTTT CSVEEQGVSTDTQYF - TRBV29-1 - TRBJ2-3
TGTGCCAGCAGTGCGCCACCTAACACCGGGGAGCTGTTTTTT CASSAPPNTGELFF - TRBV2 - TRBJ2-2
TGCGCCAGCAGCTTACTCCTAGCGGGTTACAATGAGCAGTTCTTC CASSLLLAGYNEQFF TRBD2 TRBV5-1 - TRBJ2-1
TGCGCCAGCAGCTTGGCTGGGGGAGGGCCCTGGGAGACCCAGTACTTC CASSLAGGGPWETQYF TRBD2 TRBV5-1 - TRBJ2-5
TGTGCCAGCAGCCCAACAGGGAGAAATTCCTACAATGAGCAGTTCTTC CASSPTGRNSYNEQFF - TRBV3-1/TRBV3-2 - TRBJ2-1
TGTGCCAGCAGCCAAGGGAGTCTAGCGGGAGTAGGAGATATGCAGTATTTT CASSQGSLAGVGDMQYF TRBD2 TRBV4-2 - TRBJ2-3
TGCGCCAGCAGCTTGGACGGGACTAGCTTCTACGAGCAGTACTTC CASSLDGTSFYEQYF TRBD2 TRBV5-1 - TRBJ2-7
TGTGCCAGCAGTTACTTTATGACGGGGGGGACTTCCTACGAGCAGTACTTC CASSYFMTGGTSYEQYF TRBD2 TRBV6-2/TRBV6-3 - TRBJ2-7
TGCGCCAGCAGCTTGGAGGGGGCGAACGGCTACACCTTC CASSLEGANGYTF TRBD1 TRBV5-1 once TRBJ1-2
TGTGCCAGCTCACCAGAGGTAGAGCAGTTCTTC CASSPEVEQFF - TRBV18 once TRBJ2-1
TGTGCCAGCAGCCCCTCTCCCATGAACACTGAAGCTTTCTTT CASSPSPMNTEAFF - TRBV5-6 - TRBJ1-1
TGTGCCAGCAGCACCAGACTAGCGGGTCTCTCCTACAATGAGCAGTTCTTC CASSTRLAGLSYNEQFF TRBD2 TRBV7-2 - TRBJ2-1
TGCGCCAGCAGCGCGGGACTTTGGGCAGCGGGAGAGTCTGAGCAGTACTTC CASSAGLWAAGESEQYF TRBD2 TRBV5-1 - TRBJ2-7
TGTGCCAGCAGTTTAGGGAGGGAAAAACTGTTTTTT CASSLGREKLFF - TRBV28 - TRBJ1-4
TGTGCCAGCAGTTACCTCGACAGCTTTCAGTCCTACGAGCAGTACTTC CASSYLDSFQSYEQYF - TRBV6-6 once TRBJ2-7
TGTGCCAGTAGTGCGGGTAGCGTAACTTTGGAGACCCAGTACTTC CASSAGSVTLETQYF - TRBV19 - TRBJ2-5
TGTGCCAGCAGTGAAAGGGGGCAGTTTTCCCCCTACAATGAGCAGTTCTTC CASSERGQFSPYNEQFF TRBD1 TRBV2 - TRBJ2-1
TGTGCCAGTACCATTTTTAATGGTGAAGGACAGCCCCAGCATTTT CASTIFNGEGQPQHF - TRBV19 - TRBJ1-5
TGTGCCAGCAGCCAAGGGATATTCTTAGATAACACTGAAGCTTTCTTT CASSQGIFLDNTEAFF - TRBV14 - TRBJ1-1
TGTGCCAGCGCATCAGCGGGAACGAGACAGTTCTTC CASASAGTRQFF TRBD2 TRBV3-1/TRBV3-2 - TRBJ2-1
TGTGCCAGCAGTGAGCACGTGGTAGGATCAAGCACAGATACGCAGTATTTT CASSEHVVGSSTDTQYF - TRBV6-1 - TRBJ2-3
TGTGCCAGCAGTTATGTCGGGAGGGCCAGTGAGCAGTTCTTC CASSYVGRASEQFF TRBD2 TRBV6-2/TRBV6-3 - TRBJ2-1
TGCGCCAGCAGCCCCGGGACAGGGCTTGAGCAGTTCTTC CASSPGTGLEQFF TRBD1 TRBV5-1 - TRBJ2-1
TGTGCCAGCAGTCCCTTAGCGGGAGGAGGCGAGCAGTACTTC CASSPLAGGGEQYF TRBD2 TRBV9 - TRBJ2-7
TGTGCCAGCAGCAAAGGGAGGACAGGGGGCGAGGAAGGTCGAGAGACCCAGTACTTC CASSKGRTGGEEGRETQYF - TRBV21-1 - TRBJ2-5